A single T cell receptor beta chain is shown here with its context. The antigen is not known. The naive CD8 fraction comprised CD45RO-negative cells positively selected for CCR7 and excluded terminally differentiated effector memory CD45RA+ cells. Germline values: CDR1 LGHNA, CDR2 YNFKEQ. V gave up 3 bases and J gave up 4 bases; unmatched junction bases: 8. This CDR3 has 16 amino acids. The sample comes from a study of shared clonotypes between healthy human individuals. Regarding the study as a whole: In a handful of donors, around 5% of naive CD4 clonotypes appeared in common. Sorted-subset samples were not fully sequenced, rarefaction indicated. Against clonotypes common to all four donors, non-shared ones had lower generation probabilities.

A deep-level run was used for the assay. The protocol was immunoSEQ multiplex PCR, while the TCRdb copy is restricted to in-frame clones and leaves out a portion. Among 2 million to 2.5 million clones listed, over 85% were seen once. This TCR derives from a man younger than 35 in good health. The sample consisted of naive CD8+ T cells sorted from blood. The chain links TRBV4-2 to TRBJ2-3, with 9 bases fitting TRBD2. CDR3 bases: TGTGCCAGCAGCCATGCGAATAGCGGGGGACCAGATACGCAGTATTTT. Translated, it gives CASSHANSGGPDTQYF.